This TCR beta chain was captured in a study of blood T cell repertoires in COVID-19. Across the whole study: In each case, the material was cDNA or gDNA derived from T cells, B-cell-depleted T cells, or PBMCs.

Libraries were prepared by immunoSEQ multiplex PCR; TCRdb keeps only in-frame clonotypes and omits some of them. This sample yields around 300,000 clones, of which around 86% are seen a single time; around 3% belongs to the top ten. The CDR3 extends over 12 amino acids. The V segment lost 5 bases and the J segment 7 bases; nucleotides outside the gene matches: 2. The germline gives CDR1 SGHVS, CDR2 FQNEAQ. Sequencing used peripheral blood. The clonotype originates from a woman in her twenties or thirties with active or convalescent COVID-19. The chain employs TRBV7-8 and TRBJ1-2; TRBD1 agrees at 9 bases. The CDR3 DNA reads TGTGCCAGCAGCCCGGGACAGGGTGGCTACACCTTC. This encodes CASSPGQGGYTF.